This T cell receptor (beta chain) was captured in a study of CD8 T cells in ankylosing spondylitis (dated by TCRdb to the late 2010s). At the level of the whole study: The study set out to find disease-linked TCR variants by profiling T cell receptor beta repertoires in ankylosing spondylitis patients and healthy donors. In total, the full study cohort was made up of some 100 healthy donors and approximately 24 ankylosing spondylitis patients. Peripheral blood was sampled, and synovial fluid was additionally collected from ankylosing spondylitis patients.

Results the study describes overall, beyond this receptor: A TCR beta motif of 8 or 9 highly homologous amino acid variants appeared characteristic of blood from ankylosing spondylitis patients. Significant enrichment of the disease-linked clones was reported in matched synovial fluid samples from ankylosing spondylitis patients. Some of the motif variants had been reported before in the synovial fluid and blood of reactive arthritis patients, a finding that suggests common disease-initiation mechanisms. The disease-linked clones had a CD8+ phenotype and were found at relatively low frequencies in peripheral blood.

With regard to this clonotype: Its antigen is not yet known. Base qualities were left out, and no much larger clone turns up one base away.

From cysteine to phenylalanine, the CDR3 is 17 amino acids long. Only the CDR3 region is kept as DNA, spanning 51 bases read in frame from base 1. Taken from the germline V gene (reference sequence), the CDR1 and CDR2 loops are SEHNR and FQNEAQ. V lost 2 bases and J lost 1 base, and the count of bases not matched to a germline gene is 7. The reads were generated on an Illumina HiSeq 2500. Quantitative 5'-RACE with molecular barcodes was the method used to prepare the TCR beta libraries. The authors' pipeline ran thus. Disease-linked TCR variants were identified with a new computational method built on a probabilistic model of VDJ rearrangement. TCRdb reran the public reads through fastp at Q25 and MiXCR, keeping productive beta chains. CDR3 protein sequences are deduplicated, and each keeps its most common genes and DNA. The V and J calls follow TCRdb's processing rather than the paper's. Counted in this sample were 210,000 or so distinct CDR3 sequences; 8% to 9% of them appeared once. In total, the top ten clones hold around 4.9% of the sample.

This chain joins TRBV7-9 to TRBJ2-7, and TRBD2 aligns with 11 junction nucleotides. The sequence was obtained from a female donor with ankylosing spondylitis or in good health (not recorded which). Sequenced: blood, either unsorted or a sorted T cell fraction (not recorded which). The DNA sequence is TGTGCCAGCAGCTTATTACCTAGCGGGAGGTTGTCCTACGAGCAGTACTTC. This sequence encodes CASSLLPSGRLSYEQYF.